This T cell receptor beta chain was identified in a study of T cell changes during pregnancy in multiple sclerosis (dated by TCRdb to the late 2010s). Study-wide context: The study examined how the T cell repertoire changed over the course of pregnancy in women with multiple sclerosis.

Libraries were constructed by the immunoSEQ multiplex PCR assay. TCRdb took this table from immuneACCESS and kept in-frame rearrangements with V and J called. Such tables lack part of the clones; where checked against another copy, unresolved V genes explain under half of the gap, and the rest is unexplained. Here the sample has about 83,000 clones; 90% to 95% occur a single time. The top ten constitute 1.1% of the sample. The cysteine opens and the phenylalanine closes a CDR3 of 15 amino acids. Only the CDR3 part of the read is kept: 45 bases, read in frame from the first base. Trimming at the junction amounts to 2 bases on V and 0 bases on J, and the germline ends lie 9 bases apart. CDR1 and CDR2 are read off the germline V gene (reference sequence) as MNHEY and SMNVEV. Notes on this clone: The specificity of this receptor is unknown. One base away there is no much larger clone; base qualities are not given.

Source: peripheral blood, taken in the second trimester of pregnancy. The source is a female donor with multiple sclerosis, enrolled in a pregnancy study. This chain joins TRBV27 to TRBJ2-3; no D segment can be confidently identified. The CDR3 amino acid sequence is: CASSLVTSSTDTQYF. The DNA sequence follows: TGTGCCAGCAGTTTAGTCACCAGTAGCACAGATACGCAGTATTTT.